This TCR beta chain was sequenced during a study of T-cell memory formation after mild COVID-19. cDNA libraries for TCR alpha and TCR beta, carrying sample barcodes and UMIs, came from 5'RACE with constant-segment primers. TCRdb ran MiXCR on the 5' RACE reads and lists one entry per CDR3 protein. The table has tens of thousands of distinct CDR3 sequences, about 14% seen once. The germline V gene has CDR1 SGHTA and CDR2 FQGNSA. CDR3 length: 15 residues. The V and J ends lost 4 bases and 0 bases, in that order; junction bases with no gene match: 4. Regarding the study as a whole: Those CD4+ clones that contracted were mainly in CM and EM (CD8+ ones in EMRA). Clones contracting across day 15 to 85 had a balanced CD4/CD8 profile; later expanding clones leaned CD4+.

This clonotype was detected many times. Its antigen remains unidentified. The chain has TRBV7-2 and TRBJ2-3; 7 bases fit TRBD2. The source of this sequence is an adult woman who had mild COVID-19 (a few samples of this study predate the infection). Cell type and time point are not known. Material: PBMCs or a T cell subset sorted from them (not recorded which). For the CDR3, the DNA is TGTGCCAGCAGCTCCCTAGCGGCTAGCACAGATACGCAGTATTTT. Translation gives CASSSLAASTDTQYF.